These 10 T cell receptor beta chains originate from one sample sequenced in a study of T cell clonality in common variable immunodeficiency. Measured with immunoSEQ multiplex PCR; TCRdb has only the in-frame clones, and not every one. This repertoire holds under 60,000 clones, and none appear only once. Sequencing was carried out using peripheral blood mononuclear cells. These receptors were obtained from a person between 18 and 75 years old in good health.

This clone was recorded many times. The read terminates 3 residues before the CDR3 end, so the remaining end is supplied by the germline J gene. The chain joins TRBV30 to TRBJ2-2; 7 nucleotides match TRBD1. CDR1 is GTSNPN and CDR2 is SVGIG in the germline V gene (reference sequence). The CDR3 has 16 residues. V lost 5 bases, J lost 1 base, and 10 bases stayed unmatched. CDR3 bases read: TGTGCCTGGTCGACAGGGCGGCGCAGGAACACCGGGGAG. It specifies CAWSTGRRRNTGE. The whole CDR3 reads CAWSTGRRRNTGELFF.

This clone has a count of ten or more. Coverage ceases 3 residues before the CDR3 finishes, and the germline J gene fills in the end. This chain uses TRBV2 with TRBJ2-3; a possible D gene is TRBD1 (6 bases). V shed 4 bases and J shed 5 bases, with 13 bases lying between them. The germline V gene encodes CDR1 SNHLY and CDR2 FYNNEI. The CDR3 contains 14 residues. This CDR3 reads CASSAQGLEDTQYF. The part of the CDR3 DNA that was read is TGTGCCAGCAGTGCTCAGGGGTTAGAAGATACG.

This clone was recorded many times. The read stops 3 residues short of the end of the CDR3; the missing end is completed from the germline J gene. V gene TRBV5-5 combines with J gene TRBJ2-2; TRBD1 might be the D (5 bases). The CDR3 runs 15 residues. The ends were cut back, 6 bases at V and 3 bases at J, with 15 bases in the middle. CDR1 is SGHKS and CDR2 is YYEKEE in the germline V gene (reference sequence). The CDR3 sequence: CASTPRPRDTGELFF. Partial CDR3 DNA: TGTGCCAGCACCCCCCGGCCCAGGGACACCGGGGAG.

This clone was seen many times. The read stops 3 residues short of the end of the CDR3; the missing end is completed from the germline J gene. The V gene is TRBV6-4, the J gene TRBJ2-2; D possibly corresponds to TRBD1 (5 bases). Germline values: CDR1 MRHNA, CDR2 SNTAGT. The CDR3 runs to 14 residues. With 5 bases removed from V and 2 bases from J, the gap between germline ends came to 9 bases. CDR3: CASSPDRNTGELFF. CDR3 DNA, as far as it was read: TGTGCCAGCAGTCCCGACAGAAACACCGGGGAG.

As to this clone: The missing CDR3 end, 3 residues past where the read stops, is filled in from the germline J gene. The gene calls are TRBV18 and TRBJ2-5, with TRBD2 identical over 12 bases. This CDR3 comprises 17 residues. Per the germline V gene, CDR1 is KGHSH and CDR2 is LQKENI. The V segment lost 2 bases and the J segment 1 base; nucleotides outside the gene matches: 5. CDR3 loop: CASSPTSGRRGQETQYF. CDR3 bases read: TGTGCCAGCTCACCAACTAGCGGGAGGAGGGGCCAAGAGACC. The full variable domain, in which reference TRBV18 and TRBJ2-5 provide the parts outside the CDR3, is NAGVMQNPRHLVRRRGQEARLRCSPMKGHSHVYWYRQLPEEGLKFMVYLQKENIIDESGMPKERFSAEFPKEGPSILRIQQVVRGDSAAYFCASSPTSGRRGQETQYFGPGTRLLVL.

The sample holds many counts of this clone. CDR3: CASSHPTRGFYEQYF. CDR3 DNA (partial): TGCGCCAGCAGCCACCCGACAAGGGGGTTTTACGAG. The V and J genes are TRBV4-1 and TRBJ2-7; TRBD1 might be the D (6 bases). The read halts 3 residues ahead of the CDR3 end, with the missing end drawn from the germline J gene. Trimming left V 3 bases short and J 4 bases short, with 16 bases between. Germline assignment: CDR1 MGHRA and CDR2 YSYEKL. This CDR3 contains 15 residues.

This clone appeared a few times. Sequencing ends 3 residues short of the CDR3 end; the germline J gene provides the rest. The V gene is TRBV5-5, the J gene TRBJ1-2; 10 nucleotides match TRBD1. The CDR3 is made up of 15 amino acids. J lost 5 bases, V lost 4 bases, and 8 bases had no gene match. CDR1 and CDR2 (germline): SGHKS, YYEKEE (reference sequence). The DNA read from the CDR3 is TGTGCCAGCAGCCCCCGTGGGACAGGGGAATATGGC. Protein product: CASSPRGTGEYG. The complete CDR3 sequence is CASSPRGTGEYGYTF.

This clone was counted ten times or more. The junction does not match germline at one end; this may be a read error. CDR3 region: CASSSGQGGWETQYF. CDR3 bases read: TGTGCTAGCAGCTCCGGACAGGGAGGGTGGGAGACC. The chain is built from TRBV7-7 and TRBJ2-5; tentatively, D is TRBD1 (8 bases). The read halts 3 residues ahead of the CDR3 end, with the missing end drawn from the germline J gene. Germline V gene lookup returns CDR1 SSHAT and CDR2 FNYEAQ (reference sequence). The CDR3 loop spans 15 amino acids. Drawing the rest from reference TRBV7-7 and TRBJ2-5, the complete variable domain is GAGVSQSPRYKVTKRGQDVTLRCDPISSHATLYWYQQALGQGPEFLTYFNYEAQPDKSGLPSDRFSAERPEGSISTLTIQRTEQRDSAMYRCASSSGQGGWETQYFGPGTRLLVL.

Many counts were recorded for this clone. The read falls 3 residues short of the CDR3 end, and the missing part is taken from the germline J gene. The gene calls are TRBV30 and TRBJ2-2, with a possible D match to TRBD2 (6 bases). The CDR3 is 15 amino acids. The germline CDR1 and CDR2 sequences are GTSNPN and SVGIG (reference sequence). Trimming cost V 6 bases and J 2 bases, with 16 bases left between them. The CDR3 DNA, read in part, is TGTGCCTGCCCTAGAGGGCGGGGAAACACCGGGGAG. It translates to CACPRGRGNTGE. The whole CDR3 reads CACPRGRGNTGELFF.

This clone appeared many times. The read terminates 3 residues ahead of where the CDR3 ends, so the germline J gene completes it. V usage is TRBV29-1 and J usage is TRBJ1-1, with 10 bases fitting TRBD1. The CDR3 contains 13 residues. Trimming took 8 bases from V and 3 from J; bases not matched to a gene: 6. The germline CDR1 and CDR2 sequences are SQVTM and ANQGSEA. CDR3 bases read: TGCAGCTTCCGACAGGGGGCTGACACTGAA. It translates to CSFRQGADTE. The CDR3, in full, reads CSFRQGADTEAFF.